These T cell receptor beta chains were read from a single sample in a study of T cells after yellow fever vaccination. TCRdb called the 5' RACE reads again in MiXCR, with one record for every CDR3 protein. The sample contains hundreds of thousands of distinct CDR3 sequences, roughly 4% of which appear only once. Here the sequenced sample was PBMCs, taken 5 days after the yellow fever booster vaccination. The source of these receptors is a man aged 18 to 35 who received the YFV17D yellow fever vaccine. Both conserved end residues are part of each CDR3. Expanded clones are given a class, and other clones once, few, many or no size at all.

j_call clone_size v_call cdr3_aa
TRBJ1-1 . TRBV9 CASSGDRGPTEAFF
TRBJ2-3 few TRBV7-9 CASSRRNTQYF
TRBJ2-3 . TRBV4-1 CASSPDFEGASTDTQYF
TRBJ2-1 . TRBV5-1 CASSWGRGGRTYNEQFF
TRBJ2-2 . TRBV5-1 CASRTSSDTGELIF
TRBJ2-3 . TRBV12-3/TRBV12-4 CASSSQTSRGWDTQYF
TRBJ2-5 few TRBV4-2 CASSQAATSGASGETQYF
TRBJ1-6 few TRBV6-4 CASSEGANSPLHF
TRBJ2-5 many TRBV10-2 CATRERGVQETQYF
TRBJ1-2 many TRBV25-1 CASSEFAGGDGYTF
TRBJ2-2 . TRBV7-2 CASNRRGTSGGTTNTGELFF